The clone carrying this T cell receptor beta chain was seen more than once but under ten times. The record originates from a study of read filtering for tumor transcriptome and immune sequencing. The library was built from about 370 ng RNA with molecular barcoded adaptors for alpha/delta and beta/gamma chains. In TCRdb, the reads were re-called with MiXCR into one record per CDR3 protein. Here the sample spans 20,000 to 25,000 distinct CDR3 sequences, roughly an eighth being singletons. What was sequenced was a population of CD138-negative cells sorted from bone marrow. This sequence originates from a donor at least 40 years old with multiple myeloma.

The CDR3 loop is CASSLEYGTRNIQYF. The CDR3 nucleotides are TGTGCCAGCAGTTTAGAATACGGGACCAGAAACATTCAGTACTTC. This rearrangement joins TRBV12-3 or TRBV12-4 to TRBJ2-4, with D perhaps given as TRBD1 or TRBD2 (5 bases each). The germline V and J ends were trimmed by 1 base and 6 bases, with 13 bases remaining between them. This CDR3 spans 15 amino acids.